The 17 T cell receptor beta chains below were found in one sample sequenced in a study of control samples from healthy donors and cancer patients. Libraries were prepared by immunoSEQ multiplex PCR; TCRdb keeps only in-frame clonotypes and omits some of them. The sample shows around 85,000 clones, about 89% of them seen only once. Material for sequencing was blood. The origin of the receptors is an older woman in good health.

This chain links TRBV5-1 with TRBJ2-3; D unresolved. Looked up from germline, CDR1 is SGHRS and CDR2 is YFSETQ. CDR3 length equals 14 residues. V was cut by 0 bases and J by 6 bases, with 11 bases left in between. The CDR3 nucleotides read TGCGCCAGCAGCTTGGCGAGTAGGGCCGATACGCAGTATTTT. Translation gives CASSLASRADTQYF.

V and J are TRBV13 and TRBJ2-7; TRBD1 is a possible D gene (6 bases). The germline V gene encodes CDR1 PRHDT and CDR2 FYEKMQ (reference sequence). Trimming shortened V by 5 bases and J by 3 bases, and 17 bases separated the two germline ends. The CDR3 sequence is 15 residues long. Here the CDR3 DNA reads TGTGCCAGCAGCCCCAGACAGGAGACGATCTACGAGCAGTACTTC. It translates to CASSPRQETIYEQYF.

CDR3 region: CASSLAVPPETQYF. CDR3 DNA sequence: TGTGCCAGCAGCTTAGCGGTCCCCCCCGAGACCCAGTACTTC. The chain recombines TRBV7-2 with TRBJ2-5; D call uncertain. Looked up from germline, CDR1 is SGHTA and CDR2 is FQGNSA. This CDR3 contains 14 residues. V was pared by 0 bases and J by 5 bases, with 10 bases between.

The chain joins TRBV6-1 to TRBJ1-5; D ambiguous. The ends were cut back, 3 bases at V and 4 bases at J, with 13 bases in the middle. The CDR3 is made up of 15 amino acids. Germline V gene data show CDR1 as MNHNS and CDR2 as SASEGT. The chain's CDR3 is CASSEASASNQPQHF. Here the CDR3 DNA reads TGTGCCAGCAGTGAGGCCAGCGCGTCGAATCAGCCCCAGCATTTT.

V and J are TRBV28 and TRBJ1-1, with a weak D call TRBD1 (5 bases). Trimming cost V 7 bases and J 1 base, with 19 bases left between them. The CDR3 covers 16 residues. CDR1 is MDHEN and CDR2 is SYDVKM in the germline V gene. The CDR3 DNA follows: TGTGCCAGCATCCTCCGCCAGGGCCCCAGGAACACTGAAGCTTTCTTT. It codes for CASILRQGPRNTEAFF.

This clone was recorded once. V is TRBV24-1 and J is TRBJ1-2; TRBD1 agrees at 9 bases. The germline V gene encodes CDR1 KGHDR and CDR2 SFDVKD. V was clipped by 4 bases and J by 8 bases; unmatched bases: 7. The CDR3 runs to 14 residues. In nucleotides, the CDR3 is TGTGCCACCAGTGACCTGGGACAGGGAAAGGGCTACACCTTC. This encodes CATSDLGQGKGYTF.

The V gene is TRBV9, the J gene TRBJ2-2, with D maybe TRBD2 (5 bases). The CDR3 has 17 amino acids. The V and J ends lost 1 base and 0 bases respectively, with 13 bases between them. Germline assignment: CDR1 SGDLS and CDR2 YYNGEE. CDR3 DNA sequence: TGTGCCAGCAGCGTAAGCGGTTCGGGCGCGAACACCGGGGAGCTGTTTTTT. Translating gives CASSVSGSGANTGELFF.

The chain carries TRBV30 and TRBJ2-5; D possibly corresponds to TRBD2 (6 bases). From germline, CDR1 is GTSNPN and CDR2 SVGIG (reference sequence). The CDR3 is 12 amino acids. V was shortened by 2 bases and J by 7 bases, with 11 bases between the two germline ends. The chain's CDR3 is CAWSRRGGTQYF. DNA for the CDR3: TGTGCCTGGAGTCGGAGGGGAGGGACCCAGTACTTC.

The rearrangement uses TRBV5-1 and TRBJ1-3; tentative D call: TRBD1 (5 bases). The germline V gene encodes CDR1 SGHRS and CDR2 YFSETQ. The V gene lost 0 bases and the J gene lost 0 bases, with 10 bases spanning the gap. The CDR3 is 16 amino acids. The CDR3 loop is CASSLDYGGSGNTIYF. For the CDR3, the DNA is TGCGCCAGCAGCTTGGATTATGGGGGCTCTGGAAACACCATATATTTT.

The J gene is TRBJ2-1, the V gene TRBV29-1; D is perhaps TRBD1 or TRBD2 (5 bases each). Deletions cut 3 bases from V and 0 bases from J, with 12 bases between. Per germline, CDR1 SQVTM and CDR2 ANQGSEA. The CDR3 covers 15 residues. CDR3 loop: CSVDRDQSSYNEQFF. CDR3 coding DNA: TGCAGCGTTGACCGGGACCAAAGCTCCTACAATGAGCAGTTCTTC.

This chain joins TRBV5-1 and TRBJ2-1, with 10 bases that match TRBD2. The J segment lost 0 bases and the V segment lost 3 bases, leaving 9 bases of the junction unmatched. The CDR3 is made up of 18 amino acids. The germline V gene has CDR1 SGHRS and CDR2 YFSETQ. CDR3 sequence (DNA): TGCGCCAGCAGCTCCCTGGGAGCGGGGGGGCGCTCCTACAATGAGCAGTTCTTC. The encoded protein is CASSSLGAGGRSYNEQFF. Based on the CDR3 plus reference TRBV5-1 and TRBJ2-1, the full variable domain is KAGVTQTPRYLIKTRGQQVTLSCSPISGHRSVSWYQQTPGQGLQFLFEYFSETQRNKGNFPGRFSGRQFSNSRSEMNVSTLELGDSALYLCASSSLGAGGRSYNEQFFGPGTRLTVL.

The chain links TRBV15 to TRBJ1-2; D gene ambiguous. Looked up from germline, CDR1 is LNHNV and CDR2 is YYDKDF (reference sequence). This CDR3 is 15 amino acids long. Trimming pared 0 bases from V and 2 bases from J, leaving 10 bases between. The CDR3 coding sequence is TGTGCCACCAGCAGAGACGGTTGGCCCAACTATGGCTACACCTTC. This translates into CATSRDGWPNYGYTF.

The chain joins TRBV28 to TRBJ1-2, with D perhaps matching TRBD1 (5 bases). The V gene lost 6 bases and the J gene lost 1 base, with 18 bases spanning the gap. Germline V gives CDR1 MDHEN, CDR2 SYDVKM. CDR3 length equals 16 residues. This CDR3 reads CASRPLGPAGNYGYTF. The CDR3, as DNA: TGTGCCAGCAGACCCCTGGGACCTGCGGGTAACTATGGCTACACCTTC.

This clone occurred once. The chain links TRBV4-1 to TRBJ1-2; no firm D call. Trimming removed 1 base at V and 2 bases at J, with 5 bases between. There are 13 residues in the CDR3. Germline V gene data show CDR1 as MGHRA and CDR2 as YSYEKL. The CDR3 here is CASSQVLNYGYTF. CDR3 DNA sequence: TGCGCCAGCAGCCAAGTCTTAAACTATGGCTACACCTTC.

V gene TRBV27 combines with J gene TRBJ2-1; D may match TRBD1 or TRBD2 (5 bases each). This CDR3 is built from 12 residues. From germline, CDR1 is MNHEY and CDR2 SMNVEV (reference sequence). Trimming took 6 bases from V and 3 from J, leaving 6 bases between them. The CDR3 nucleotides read TGTGCCAGCAGGGGGGTCTACAATGAGCAGTTCTTC. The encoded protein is CASRGVYNEQFF.

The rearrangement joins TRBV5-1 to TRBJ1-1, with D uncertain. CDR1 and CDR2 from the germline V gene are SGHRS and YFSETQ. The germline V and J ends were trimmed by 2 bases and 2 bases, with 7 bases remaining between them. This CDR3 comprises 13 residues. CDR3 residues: CASSLEINTEAFF. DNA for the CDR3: TGCGCCAGCAGCTTAGAGATAAACACTGAAGCTTTCTTT.

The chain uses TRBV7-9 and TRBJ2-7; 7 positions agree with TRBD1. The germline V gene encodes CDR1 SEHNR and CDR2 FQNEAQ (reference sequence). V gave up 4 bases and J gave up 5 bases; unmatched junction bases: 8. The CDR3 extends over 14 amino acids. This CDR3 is CASSYVTGINEQYF. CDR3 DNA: TGTGCCAGCAGCTACGTGACAGGGATAAACGAGCAGTACTTC.